The 27 T cell receptor beta chains in this list originate from one sample, sequenced in a study of OX40 agonist ivuxolimab in advanced cancers. Profiled with immunoSEQ multiplex PCR; TCRdb holds only in-frame clones, not every one. The table lists around 72,000 clones, 89% of them singletons, with roughly an eighth in the top ten. Sequencing used CD4+ or CD8+ T cells sorted from blood, obtained in a trial of the OX40 agonist ivuxolimab. The receptors come from an adult with an advanced solid tumor such as melanoma, head and neck, liver or kidney cancer.

This chain's CDR3 is CASSDWDTGTNNPNTGELFF. In DNA form, the CDR3 reads TGCGCCAGCAGTGACTGGGATACCGGGACAAATAATCCGAACACCGGGGAGCTGTTTTTT. This chain connects TRBV10-1 to TRBJ2-2; a possible D gene is TRBD1 (6 bases). From germline, CDR1 is WNHNN and CDR2 SYGVQD (reference sequence). The ends were cut back, 3 bases at V and 0 bases at J, with 23 bases in the middle. The CDR3 runs 20 residues.

This clone came up once. CDR3 in amino acids: CASRYDRASYNEQFF. DNA for the CDR3: TGTGCCAGCAGATACGACAGGGCGTCCTACAATGAGCAGTTCTTC. This chain uses TRBV5-8 with TRBJ2-1; 7 positions match TRBD1. V lost 5 bases, J lost 1 base, and 6 bases stayed unmatched. In germline, CDR1 is SGHTS, CDR2 YDEGEE. CDR3 length: 15 residues. The complete variable domain, with remaining parts taken from reference TRBV5-8 and TRBJ2-1, reads EAGVTQSPTHLIKTRGQQATLRCSPISGHTSVYWYQQALGLGLQFLLWYDEGEERNRGNFPPRFSGRQFPNYSSELNVNALELEDSALYLCASRYDRASYNEQFFGPGTRLTVL.

J is TRBJ1-2 and V is TRBV5-5; the match to TRBD1 covers 9 bases. From germline, CDR1 is SGHKS and CDR2 YYEKEE (reference sequence). J gave up 2 bases and V 0 bases, and 2 bases lay outside the gene matches. This CDR3 is 15 amino acids long. The CDR3 DNA is TGTGCCAGCAGCTTGGGGGACAGGGAGAACTATGGCTACACCTTC. Its protein product is CASSLGDRENYGYTF.

The chain joins TRBV11-2 to TRBJ2-1; maybe TRBD2 (6 bases). The CDR3 loop spans 16 amino acids. V gave up 1 base and J gave up 6 bases, with 16 bases separating them. CDR1 SGHAT and CDR2 FQNNGV come from the germline V gene. CDR3 loop: CASSLARAGWGNEQFF. The CDR3 DNA sequence: TGTGCCAGCAGCTTAGCCCGGGCGGGGTGGGGCAATGAGCAGTTCTTC.

The chain uses TRBV6-6 and TRBJ2-5; D is ambiguous. V lost 7 bases, J lost 2 bases, and 8 bases lay in between. The CDR3 contains 12 residues. In germline, CDR1 is MNHNY, CDR2 SVGAGI (reference sequence). The CDR3 DNA follows: TGTGCCAGCACCGCGAGTCAAGAGACCCAGTACTTC. Protein: CASTASQETQYF.

This chain links TRBV7-3 with TRBJ1-2, with 7 bases fitting TRBD1. This CDR3 region has 15 residues. The V and J ends lost 6 bases and 0 bases, in that order; junction bases with no gene match: 7. Per the germline V gene, CDR1 is SGHTA and CDR2 is FQGTGA. Here the CDR3 reads CASRMTGKTNYGYTF. CDR3 sequence (DNA): TGTGCCAGCAGAATGACAGGGAAGACTAACTATGGCTACACCTTC.

V usage is TRBV7-2 and J usage is TRBJ2-7; possible D gene TRBD1, 6 bases. In germline, CDR1 is SGHTA, CDR2 FQGNSA. Trimming took off 5 bases at V and 0 bases at J, with 14 bases between the two ends. The CDR3 has 15 residues. The DNA for the CDR3 is TGTGCCAGCAGCCCCAGACAGGCGAGCTCCTACGAGCAGTACTTC. It encodes CASSPRQASSYEQYF.

The gene calls are TRBV5-1 and TRBJ1-1; D gene unclear. The ends were cut back, 0 bases at V and 0 bases at J, with 12 bases in the middle. Germline V CDR1 and CDR2: SGHRS, YFSETQ. The CDR3 has 16 amino acids. CDR3 protein: CASSLARVTMNTEAFF. The CDR3 bases are TGCGCCAGCAGCTTGGCAAGGGTGACCATGAACACTGAAGCTTTCTTT.

The chain joins TRBV11-2 to TRBJ2-7; D is undetermined. The germline gives CDR1 SGHAT, CDR2 FQNNGV. The CDR3 is 13 residues long. Trimming shortened V by 5 bases and J by 8 bases, and 16 bases separated the two germline ends. The CDR3 loop is CASSPIRVVKQYF. CDR3 DNA: TGTGCCAGCAGCCCCATACGGGTAGTAAAGCAGTACTTC.

The chain employs TRBV18 and TRBJ1-4; possibly TRBD1 for D (5 bases). The CDR3 extends over 15 amino acids. V lost 3 bases to trimming and J lost 3 bases, with 11 bases between them. Per the germline V gene, CDR1 is KGHSH and CDR2 is LQKENI. DNA of the CDR3: TGTGCCAGCTCACCCCCAGGGCTTGCTAATGAAAAACTGTTTTTT. This gives the protein CASSPPGLANEKLFF. Full variable domain (missing parts from reference TRBV18 and TRBJ1-4): NAGVMQNPRHLVRRRGQEARLRCSPMKGHSHVYWYRQLPEEGLKFMVYLQKENIIDESGMPKERFSAEFPKEGPSILRIQQVVRGDSAAYFCASSPPGLANEKLFFGSGTQLSVL.

This chain uses TRBV2 with TRBJ2-4; 8 bases are shared with TRBD1. The CDR3 totals 16 residues. Trimming removed 6 bases from V and 4 bases from J; junction bases left unmatched: 11. CDR1 SNHLY and CDR2 FYNNEI come from the germline V gene. The CDR3 reads CASSGGQGGLKNIQYF. In nucleotides, the CDR3 is TGTGCCAGCAGCGGTGGACAGGGTGGCCTAAAAAACATTCAGTACTTC.

CDR3 region: CASSWGQGAGNTIYF. In nucleotides, the CDR3 is TGTGCCAGCAGCTGGGGACAGGGGGCTGGAAACACCATATATTTT. The rearrangement links TRBV5-6 to TRBJ1-3; 11 nucleotides line up with TRBD1. The CDR3 is 15 amino acids. The trim removed 3 bases at V and 2 bases at J, leaving 1 base unmatched. Germline CDR1 SGHDT, CDR2 YYEEEE.

The rearrangement uses TRBV5-1 and TRBJ2-5; the match to TRBD2 covers 12 bases. The CDR3 extends over 14 amino acids. CDR1 and CDR2 from the germline V gene are SGHRS and YFSETQ. V gave up 3 bases and J gave up 3 bases; unmatched junction bases: 0. CDR3 region: CASSWTSGEETQYF. In DNA, the CDR3 is TGCGCCAGCAGCTGGACTAGCGGGGAAGAGACCCAGTACTTC.

The V and J genes are TRBV6-1 and TRBJ2-5; 10 positions agree with TRBD1. With V trimmed by 6 bases and J by 7 bases, 8 bases remained unmatched. Germline V gene lookup returns CDR1 MNHNS and CDR2 SASEGT. The CDR3 sequence is 14 residues long. CDR3 loop: CASSQTGGAVTQYF. The CDR3 DNA sequence: TGTGCCAGCAGCCAGACAGGGGGCGCGGTGACCCAGTACTTC.

The V call is TRBV7-9, the J call TRBJ1-2; no reliable D call. CDR3 length: 15 residues. V lost 5 bases and J lost 0, with 13 bases in between. Germline lookup yields CDR1 SEHNR and CDR2 FQNEAQ (reference sequence). The CDR3 loop is CASSTVGQPNYGYTF. DNA of the CDR3: TGTGCCAGCAGCACCGTAGGGCAGCCTAACTATGGCTACACCTTC.

A few counts support this clone. The chain has TRBV11-1 and TRBJ1-1; D is undetermined. The CDR3 loop spans 13 amino acids. The V and J ends lost 7 bases and 4 bases respectively, with 13 bases between them. Germline loops: CDR1 SGHAT, CDR2 FQDESV (reference sequence). The CDR3 coding sequence is TGTGCCAGCACCTCCAGAGTCCCCACTGAAGCTTTCTTT. It yields the protein CASTSRVPTEAFF.

J is TRBJ1-2 and V is TRBV5-1; no reliable D call. Germline values: CDR1 SGHRS, CDR2 YFSETQ. V lost 0 bases and J 4 bases, leaving 13 bases between the germline ends. The CDR3 covers 15 residues. The CDR3 reads CASSLADGGLYGYTF. For the CDR3, the DNA is TGCGCCAGCAGCTTGGCCGATGGCGGTCTCTATGGCTACACCTTC.

This chain connects TRBV6-1 to TRBJ1-2; 8 bases match TRBD1. The J segment lost 3 bases and the V segment lost 0 bases, leaving 9 bases of the junction unmatched. This CDR3 comprises 17 residues. Germline V gene data show CDR1 as MNHNS and CDR2 as SASEGT. For the CDR3, the DNA is TGTGCCAGCAGTGAAGCGGTCAGGGGGCTGCGGCACTATGGCTACACCTTC. This sequence encodes CASSEAVRGLRHYGYTF.

The rearrangement joins TRBV2 to TRBJ1-2, with 10 bases lining up with TRBD1. The CDR3 contains 16 residues. Germline CDR1 reads SNHLY; CDR2 reads FYNNEI. The trim removed 6 bases at V and 4 bases at J, leaving 11 bases unmatched. This CDR3 reads CASRKPTGGGGYGYTF. The DNA of the CDR3 is TGTGCCAGCAGGAAACCGACAGGGGGCGGGGGCTATGGCTACACCTTC.

This clone appeared once. This chain uses TRBV28 with TRBJ1-2, with D perhaps TRBD1 (5 bases). Germline lookup yields CDR1 MDHEN and CDR2 SYDVKM. Between the trimmed V and J ends, which lost 8 bases and 7 bases, there was a span of 26 bases. The CDR3 runs 16 residues. The CDR3 protein is CASRSDLRPWGFGYTF. The CDR3 nucleotides are TGTGCCAGCCGCTCGGACCTCCGTCCCTGGGGCTTTGGCTACACCTTC.

V gene TRBV7-9 combines with J gene TRBJ2-7; 7 bases map to TRBD1. Germline lookup yields CDR1 SEHNR and CDR2 FQNEAQ (reference sequence). V shed 1 base, J shed 6 bases, and the junction held 9 bases outside the gene matches. The CDR3 sequence is 15 residues long. CDR3 in amino acids: CASSLVATGKLEQYF. The CDR3 nucleotides are TGTGCCAGCAGCTTAGTTGCGACAGGGAAGCTCGAGCAGTACTTC.

The V gene is TRBV6-5, the J gene TRBJ1-5, with no clear D. The CDR3 totals 13 residues. The V end was cut by 2 bases, the J end by 5 bases, with 7 bases between. In germline, CDR1 is MNHEY, CDR2 SVGAGI. CDR3 residues: CASSYGRDQPQHF. For the CDR3, the DNA is TGTGCCAGCAGTTACGGACGAGATCAGCCCCAGCATTTT.

DNA for the CDR3: TGCGCCAGCCGCCGGACACCCTCTGGAAACACCATATATTTT. Translation gives CASRRTPSGNTIYF. The chain recombines TRBV10-2 with TRBJ1-3; D is perhaps TRBD1 (5 bases). CDR1 and CDR2 (germline): WSHSY, SAAADI. The CDR3 loop spans 14 amino acids. Trimming removed 8 bases from V and 0 bases from J, with 11 bases in between.

The V and J genes are TRBV7-2 and TRBJ2-7; 7 bases line up with TRBD1. Germline loops: CDR1 SGHTA, CDR2 FQGNSA. This CDR3 region has 12 residues. Trimming removed 4 bases from V and 4 bases from J; junction bases left unmatched: 1. The CDR3 loop reads CASSSQGYEQYF. The CDR3 DNA is TGTGCCAGCAGCTCACAGGGGTACGAGCAGTACTTC.

V and J are TRBV19 and TRBJ2-4, with 8 nucleotides matching TRBD1. From germline, CDR1 is LNHDA and CDR2 SQIVND (reference sequence). This CDR3 contains 13 residues. J gave up 4 bases and V 8 bases, and 4 bases lay outside the gene matches. The CDR3 region has the DNA TGTGCCAGTGCCCGGGACAGGAAAAACATTCAGTACTTC. Its translation is CASARDRKNIQYF.

The chain is built from TRBV15 and TRBJ2-5; unclear D gene. Trimming removed 2 bases from V and 5 bases from J, with 12 bases in between. The CDR3 is 14 residues long. The germline CDR1 and CDR2 sequences are LNHNV and YYDKDF (reference sequence). The CDR3 protein is CATSRSRAAETQYF. The CDR3 region has the DNA TGTGCCACCAGCAGAAGTAGGGCGGCCGAGACCCAGTACTTC.

As for this clone: The same CDR3 also results from other DNA sequences found in this sample. The chain has TRBV5-4 and TRBJ2-3; tentative D call: TRBD2 (7 bases). Trimming removed 4 bases at V and 3 bases at J, with 12 bases between. This CDR3 has 14 residues. The germline CDR1 and CDR2 sequences are SGHNT and YYREEE (reference sequence). The CDR3 here is CASSQGRGTDTQYF. Here the CDR3 DNA reads TGTGCCAGCAGCCAGGGGAGGGGAACAGATACGCAGTATTTT.